This T cell receptor (beta chain) was captured by sequencing in a study of blood T cell repertoires in COVID-19 (dated by TCRdb to the early 2020s). Background for the entire study: Collaborator samples came from the United States, Italy and Spain and covered acute and convalescent phases of COVID-19. The repertoires were released in a freely available public database meant as a resource for research on the immune response to SARS-CoV-2. Sample metadata almost always included a de-identified subject ID, COVID-19 status, age in years and sex. The prospective study material was composed of cDNA or gDNA derived from T cells, B-cell-depleted T cells, or PBMCs. The dataset comprised deeply sampled blood TCRbeta repertoires from subjects exposed to, actively infected with, or recovered from COVID-19. Where HLA class I and class II types were available, the types were taken from metadata supplied by the sample provider, not from assay-based typing. The samples were drawn from the first 160 participants of the ongoing ImmuneRACE study and from over a thousand subjects provided by 6 global collaborators.

Each collaborating institution followed its own protocols to collect whole blood in K2EDTA tubes. For TCRbeta analysis, collaborator samples were shipped as frozen whole blood, as isolated PBMCs, or as DNA extracted from either sample type. On this clone: It has no known antigen specificity. Base-call qualities are not available, and no considerably larger clone is one nucleotide away.

The paper's findings and limits, for the study overall: How much clinical and demographic metadata was included differed by source and by participant, and the metadata was provided uncurated.

From the germline V gene, CDR1 is SGHRS and CDR2 is YFSETQ. Trimming takes 4 bases off V and 0 bases off J; junction bases not matched to a gene: 14. There are 19 amino acids in the CDR3, from cysteine to phenylalanine inclusive. The only DNA kept is the CDR3, 57 bases in frame from the first base. TCRbeta CDR3 regions were amplified from genomic DNA by means of the immunoSEQ Assay, a bias-controlled multiplex PCR. As for the authors' bioinformatics: Nucleated cell counts per sample were estimated from amplification of reference gene primers within the assay. To quantify the absolute abundance of each unique TCRbeta CDR3 rearrangement, sequence reads were collapsed and filtered. For each sample, productive Simpson clonality was calculated by taking the square root of Simpson's diversity index across productive rearrangements. TCRdb obtained this table from immuneACCESS and retained in-frame rearrangements with V and J assigned. These tables miss some clones; where compared with another copy, unresolved V genes account for less than half of the shortfall, and the remainder is unexplained. D and trimming come from the DNA, and the V and J calls and clone size come from that table. A total of about 220,000 clones appear in this sample, around 80% of them only once. The ten largest clones add up to approximately 10% of the sample.

Material: peripheral blood. This receptor chain uses TRBV5-1 and TRBJ2-1; 9 middle bases align to TRBD2. This sequence was found in a man aged 45-60 years with active or convalescent COVID-19. The sequence in DNA is TGCGCCAGCAGCCCAGCGGGGGGCCTCCCAGCAAGCTCCTACAATGAGCAGTTCTTC. The translation is CASSPAGGLPASSYNEQFF.